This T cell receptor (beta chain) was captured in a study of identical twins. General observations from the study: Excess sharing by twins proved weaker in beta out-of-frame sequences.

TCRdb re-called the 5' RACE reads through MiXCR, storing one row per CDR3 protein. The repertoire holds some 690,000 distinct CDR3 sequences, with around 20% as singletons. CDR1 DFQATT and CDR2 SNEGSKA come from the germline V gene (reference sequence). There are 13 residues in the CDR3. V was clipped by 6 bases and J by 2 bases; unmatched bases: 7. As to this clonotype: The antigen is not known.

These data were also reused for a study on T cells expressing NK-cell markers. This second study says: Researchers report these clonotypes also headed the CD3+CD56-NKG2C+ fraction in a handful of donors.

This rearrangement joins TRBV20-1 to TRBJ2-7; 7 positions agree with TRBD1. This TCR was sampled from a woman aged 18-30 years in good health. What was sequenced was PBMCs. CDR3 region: CSATNRGTYEQYF. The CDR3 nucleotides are TGCAGTGCCACAAACAGGGGCACCTACGAGCAGTACTTC.